Listed here is a single TCR beta chain. The data were taken from a study of technical replicates of blood from a few donors. Produced via immunoSEQ multiplex PCR; TCRdb's table is partial and in-frame only. The table records 75,000 to 100,000 clones, approximately 95% of them present only once. Sequencing was done on a sample of T cells isolated from PBMCs. This receptor was obtained from a human donor in good health.

For the CDR3, the DNA is TGTGCCAGCAGCTCTCAACCCGGGACTAGCGGGACCGGGGAGCTGTTTTTT. Protein: CASSSQPGTSGTGELFF. The chain employs TRBV7-2 and TRBJ2-2, with 12 bases matching TRBD2. J was trimmed by 5 bases and V by 4 bases; bases with no gene match: 8. CDR3 length: 17 amino acids. Germline CDR1 and CDR2: SGHTA and FQGNSA.